A single sample is the source of the 24 T cell receptor beta chains below, sequenced in a study of blood T cell repertoires in COVID-19. Generated by immunoSEQ multiplex PCR, the TCRdb table keeps only in-frame clones and is missing some. The sample consists of about 80,000 clones, around 90% of them appearing once. Sequencing was carried out using peripheral blood. The source is an elderly woman with active or convalescent COVID-19.

This clone occurred a few times. This chain connects TRBV28 to TRBJ1-5; possibly TRBD1 for D (6 bases). V gave up 6 bases and J gave up 5 bases, with 14 bases separating them. The CDR3 runs 14 residues. CDR1 and CDR2 (germline): MDHEN, SYDVKM. This CDR3 reads CASRKGGSDQPQHF. The CDR3 DNA sequence: TGTGCCAGCAGGAAAGGGGGATCGGATCAGCCCCAGCATTTT.

V gene TRBV6-5 combines with J gene TRBJ1-1, with TRBD1 as a possible D gene (6 bases). Trimming stripped 5 bases from V and 0 bases from J, with 13 bases between. The germline CDR1 and CDR2 sequences are MNHEY and SVGAGI. The CDR3 is 15 residues long. CDR3 sequence: CASSKPGAMNTEAFF. CDR3 sequence (DNA): TGTGCCAGCAGTAAACCAGGGGCTATGAACACTGAAGCTTTCTTT.

The V gene is TRBV18, the J gene TRBJ1-1; possible D gene TRBD1, 5 bases. The CDR3 contains 15 residues. Trimming shortened V by 6 bases and J by 1 base, and 15 bases separated the two germline ends. Germline V CDR1 and CDR2: KGHSH, LQKENI. The CDR3 reads CASSPMPGGNTEAFF. The CDR3 bases are TGTGCCAGCTCCCCAATGCCGGGGGGGAACACTGAAGCTTTCTTT.

The gene calls are TRBV7-2 and TRBJ1-4; no firm D call. The ends were cut back, 5 bases at V and 10 bases at J, with 11 bases in the middle. CDR1 is SGHTA, CDR2 FQGNSA, per germline. The CDR3 covers 12 residues. CDR3: CASSPYGGKLFF. CDR3 nucleotide sequence: TGTGCCAGCAGCCCGTATGGAGGAAAACTGTTTTTT.

V usage is TRBV6-2 or TRBV6-3 and J usage is TRBJ2-7, with D possibly TRBD2 on 6 matching bases. The CDR3 sequence is 16 residues long. Germline V gene data show CDR1 as MNHEY and CDR2 as SVGEGT. V lost 2 bases, J lost 1 base, and 15 bases lay in between. CDR3 DNA sequence: TGTGCCAGCAGTTACCCTTTGGGCGGGACGTCCTACGAGCAGTACTTC. Translation gives CASSYPLGGTSYEQYF.

The V call is TRBV6-2 or TRBV6-3, the J call TRBJ2-1; the D gene is possibly TRBD2 (7 bases). This CDR3 has 14 residues. CDR1 is MNHEY and CDR2 is SVGEGT in the germline V gene. The germline V and J ends were trimmed by 6 bases and 6 bases, with 15 bases remaining between them. The CDR3 spells CASSPRGGVNEQFF. The CDR3 nucleotides are TGTGCCAGCAGCCCAAGGGGGGGCGTCAATGAGCAGTTCTTC.

The V and J genes are TRBV6-2 or TRBV6-3 and TRBJ2-3, with 11 positions matching TRBD2. The CDR3 runs 17 residues. CDR1 MNHEY and CDR2 SVGEGT come from the germline V gene. Germline trimming cut 2 bases from V and 6 bases from J; bases unmatched to any gene: 10. The CDR3 DNA reads as TGTGCCAGCAGTTACGGGGTAGCGGGAGGGCCGTTGGATACGCAGTATTTT. As protein: CASSYGVAGGPLDTQYF.

The V gene is TRBV5-4, the J gene TRBJ1-2; D might be TRBD1 (6 bases). CDR1 is SGHNT and CDR2 is YYREEE in the germline V gene (reference sequence). The CDR3 is 14 amino acids. V lost 0 bases and J 4 bases, leaving 10 bases between the germline ends. The CDR3 nucleotides read TGTGCCAGCAGCTTGGGACAGGCCTCCTATGGCTACACCTTC. It yields the protein CASSLGQASYGYTF.

This chain joins TRBV7-6 and TRBJ2-7; 7 nucleotides align to TRBD2. The germline CDR1 and CDR2 sequences are SGHVS and FNYEAQ. Germline trimming cut 1 base from V and 6 bases from J; bases unmatched to any gene: 0. The CDR3 spans 12 residues. CDR3 protein: CASSLGGGEQYF. The CDR3 DNA follows: TGTGCCAGCAGCTTAGGGGGGGGCGAGCAGTACTTC.

The chain recombines TRBV15 with TRBJ1-2; TRBD1 aligns across 7 bases. V dropped 0 bases and J dropped 5; count of bases not matched to a gene: 6. CDR1 is LNHNV, CDR2 YYDKDF, per germline (reference sequence). This CDR3 has 15 amino acids. CDR3 bases: TGTGCCACCAGCAGAGATAAGACAGGGTCTTATGGCTACACCTTC. The encoded protein is CATSRDKTGSYGYTF. Full variable domain (remainder filled in from reference TRBV15 and TRBJ1-2): DAMVIQNPRYQVTQFGKPVTLSCSQTLNHNVMYWYQQKSSQAPKLLFHYYDKDFNNEADTPDNFQSRRPNTSFCFLDIRSPGLGDTAMYLCATSRDKTGSYGYTFGSGTRLTVV.

V usage is TRBV7-6 and J usage is TRBJ2-5; 12 bases fit TRBD2. The CDR3 is made up of 16 amino acids. Germline V gene data show CDR1 as SGHVS and CDR2 as FNYEAQ. After removal of 5 bases from V and 2 bases from J, the junction contained 6 bases not matched to a gene. CDR3 loop: CASSRTSGIRQETQYF. CDR3 DNA sequence: TGTGCCAGCAGCCGGACTAGCGGGATTCGGCAAGAGACCCAGTACTTC.

The DNA for the CDR3 is TGCGCCAGCAGCCTAACGACGACCGCGGATTCCTACGAGCAGTACTTC. The encoded protein is CASSLTTTADSYEQYF. The chain carries TRBV5-1 and TRBJ2-7; the D is unclear. The germline CDR1 and CDR2 sequences are SGHRS and YFSETQ. The V end lost 4 bases, the J end lost 1 base, and 18 bases lay between the germline ends. The CDR3 contains 16 residues.

The chain is built from TRBV5-8 and TRBJ1-2; 10 bases line up with TRBD1. Germline V lookup: CDR1 SGHTS, CDR2 YDEGEE. The V and J ends lost 4 bases and 7 bases, in that order; junction bases with no gene match: 13. The CDR3 length is 16 residues. The CDR3 DNA reads TGTGCCAGCAGCATACGGACAGGGGGGTTCCCGGGTGGCTACACCTTC. Translation gives CASSIRTGGFPGGYTF.

This clone appeared a single time. V is TRBV10-3 and J is TRBJ1-2; maybe TRBD1 (5 bases). The length of the CDR3 is 16 residues. Germline V lookup: CDR1 ENHRY, CDR2 SYGVKD. V lost 7 bases and J 5 bases, leaving 23 bases between the germline ends. This chain's CDR3 is CAIKKTVEALEYGYTF. CDR3 nucleotide sequence: TGTGCCATCAAAAAGACAGTAGAGGCTTTAGAGTATGGCTACACCTTC.

The chain employs TRBV7-9 and TRBJ2-1; 8 bases match TRBD1. V dropped 5 bases and J dropped 5; count of bases not matched to a gene: 5. Germline V lookup: CDR1 SEHNR, CDR2 FQNEAQ (reference sequence). CDR3 size: 14 residues. The CDR3 protein is CASSNPGQDNEQFF. The CDR3 coding sequence is TGTGCCAGCAGCAATCCGGGACAGGACAATGAGCAGTTCTTC.

This sequence joins TRBV2 and TRBJ1-5, with D uncertain. The CDR3 is 12 amino acids. CDR1 and CDR2 from the germline V gene are SNHLY and FYNNEI. Trimming took 5 bases from V and 4 from J, leaving 6 bases between them. CDR3: CASSLANQPQHF. The DNA for the CDR3 is TGTGCCAGCAGTCTAGCTAATCAGCCCCAGCATTTT. Drawing the rest from reference TRBV2 and TRBJ1-5, the complete variable domain is EPEVTQTPSHQVTQMGQEVILRCVPISNHLYFYWYRQILGQKVEFLVSFYNNEISEKSEIFDDQFSVERPDGSNFTLKIRSTKLEDSAMYFCASSLANQPQHFGDGTRLSIL.

The chain combines TRBV5-8 with TRBJ1-5; 11 nucleotides agree with TRBD1. The J segment lost 5 bases and the V segment lost 4 bases, leaving 11 bases of the junction unmatched. The CDR3 covers 17 residues. Germline lookup yields CDR1 SGHTS and CDR2 YDEGEE. The chain's CDR3 is CASSQHLSGQGDQPQHF. CDR3 bases: TGTGCCAGCAGCCAACACCTCTCGGGACAGGGGGATCAGCCCCAGCATTTT.

The chain carries TRBV6-4 and TRBJ1-2; D is possibly TRBD1 (6 bases). The CDR3 length is 14 residues. Germline loops: CDR1 MRHNA, CDR2 SNTAGT. V was cut by 5 bases and J by 4 bases, with 14 bases left in between. CDR3 DNA sequence: TGTGCCAGCAGTCCAGGGGTATATGGCTATGGCTACACCTTC. As protein: CASSPGVYGYGYTF.

The V call is TRBV10-1, the J call TRBJ2-2, with 8 bases that match TRBD1. The junction had 4 bases not matched to a gene; V was cut back by 6 bases and J by 4 bases. Germline-derived CDR1 and CDR2 are WNHNN and SYGVQD (reference sequence). There are 14 residues in the CDR3. DNA for the CDR3: TGCGCCAGCAGAGGGACAGGCCCCACCGGGGAGCTGTTTTTT. It codes for CASRGTGPTGELFF.

The chain links TRBV28 to TRBJ1-5; D may be TRBD1 (5 bases). The CDR3 contains 15 residues. CDR1 MDHEN and CDR2 SYDVKM come from the germline V gene. V was cut by 3 bases and J by 2 bases, with 11 bases left in between. CDR3 region: CASSFGGGGNQPQHF. The CDR3 DNA sequence: TGTGCCAGCAGTTTCGGGGGTGGCGGCAATCAGCCCCAGCATTTT.

This chain connects TRBV6-5 to TRBJ1-4; D is undetermined. Trimming took off 4 bases at V and 8 bases at J, with 14 bases between the two ends. Germline values: CDR1 MNHEY, CDR2 SVGAGI. The CDR3 totals 14 residues. Written as DNA, the CDR3 is TGTGCCAGCAGTTCCCGGTCCTTTCGGGAAAAACTGTTTTTT. This translates into CASSSRSFREKLFF.

The rearrangement links TRBV19 to TRBJ1-2; D not resolved. Trimming cost V 9 bases and J 1 base, with 9 bases left between them. Per germline, CDR1 LNHDA and CDR2 SQIVND (reference sequence). The CDR3 is 12 amino acids. The CDR3 spells CASKAVNYGYTF. The CDR3 DNA reads TGTGCCAGCAAAGCCGTTAACTATGGCTACACCTTC.

This clone was detected only a few times. The V and J genes are TRBV1 and TRBJ2-7; the table calls TRBD2, which could not be checked here. TRBV1 is a recognized pseudogene. The CDR3 consists of 15 residues. CDR3 sequence reads: CTSSQGAASSYEQYF. As DNA, the CDR3 is TGCACCAGCAGCCAAGGAGCGGCAAGCTCCTACGAGCAGTACTTC.

This clone appeared a few times. This chain joins TRBV7-2 and TRBJ1-5; D is ambiguous. There are 13 residues in the CDR3. Germline V gene lookup returns CDR1 SGHTA and CDR2 FQGNSA. V lost 1 base and J 4 bases, leaving 5 bases between the germline ends. Written as DNA, the CDR3 is TGTGCCAGCAGCTTAGTGCAGAATCAGCCCCAGCATTTT. Residues: CASSLVQNQPQHF.